This entry describes one TCR beta chain. Antigen specificity is unknown. This specimen belongs to a study of T-cell memory formation after mild COVID-19. Study details: Largely donor-specific sequence clusters came from a couple of donors.

Each CDR3 protein is one row after TCRdb ran MiXCR on the 5' RACE reads. This table holds some 54,000 distinct CDR3 sequences, approximately 9.5% found once. Whole-study findings and limits: Most CD4+ clones that shrank were in CM and EM, while CD8+ ones turned up in EMRA. A second wave of clones peaked on day 37, and their SARS-CoV-2 specificity went unconfirmed. Detection of some responders pre-infection suggested pre-existing cross-reactive memory T cells participated.

The sample comprised PBMCs or a T cell subset sorted from them (not recorded which). This receptor was identified in a man aged 18-30 years who had mild COVID-19 (a few samples of this study predate the infection). Cell type and time point are not known.

The DNA for the CDR3 is TGTGCCAGCAGCTTAGATGGGGTGGCAGATACGCAGTATTTT. Translation: CASSLDGVADTQYF. This sequence joins TRBV11-3 and TRBJ2-3; D call uncertain. CDR3 size: 14 residues. The germline V gene has CDR1 SGHNT and CDR2 YENEEA. Trimming left V 0 bases short and J 4 bases short, with 8 bases between.